A single sample gave rise to the 9 T cell receptor beta chains below, sequenced in a study of blood T cell repertoires in COVID-19. Some clones are missing from TCRdb's copy, which holds only in-frame ones; the method was immunoSEQ multiplex PCR. The table shows 150,000 to 200,000 clones, with 85% occurring only once. Material for sequencing was peripheral blood. The receptors here all came from a human donor with acute or convalescent COVID-19. The donor label of this sample is uncertain.

V and J are TRBV5-1 and TRBJ2-3, with 13 bases matching TRBD2. From germline, CDR1 is SGHRS and CDR2 YFSETQ. The CDR3 has 18 amino acids. J lost 2 bases, V lost 0 bases, and 6 bases had no gene match. In nucleotides, the CDR3 is TGCGCCAGCAGCTTGGGGACTAGCGGGGGACCCAACACAGATACGCAGTATTTT. This translates into CASSLGTSGGPNTDTQYF.

This chain connects TRBV5-1 to TRBJ2-7, with a possible D match to TRBD2 (6 bases). Germline values: CDR1 SGHRS, CDR2 YFSETQ. CDR3 length equals 15 residues. Trimming removed 0 bases at V and 3 bases at J, with 13 bases between. The CDR3 sequence: CASSLGGTGSYEQYF. Here the CDR3 DNA reads TGCGCCAGCAGCTTGGGAGGGACTGGGAGCTACGAGCAGTACTTC.

This clone came up once. The chain joins TRBV7-2 to TRBJ2-3, with no clear D. This CDR3 has 15 amino acids. The germline gives CDR1 SGHTA, CDR2 FQGNSA. The germline V and J ends were trimmed by 2 bases and 5 bases, with 14 bases remaining between them. The chain's CDR3 is CASSLRLSRGDTQYF. The CDR3 coding sequence is TGTGCCAGCAGCTTAAGGCTGAGTCGAGGAGATACGCAGTATTTT.

J is TRBJ2-7 and V is TRBV7-2; TRBD2 might be the D (5 bases). Germline V gene lookup returns CDR1 SGHTA and CDR2 FQGNSA. V lost 2 bases, J lost 4 bases, and 21 bases lay in between. The CDR3 has 17 amino acids. The CDR3 region is CASSLTSGNYAYYEQYF. The DNA of the CDR3 is TGTGCCAGCAGCTTAACGTCGGGGAACTACGCTTATTACGAGCAGTACTTC.

This chain joins TRBV7-2 and TRBJ1-3, with a possible D match to TRBD1 (6 bases). V lost 7 bases to trimming and J lost 0 bases, with 16 bases between them. In germline, CDR1 is SGHTA, CDR2 FQGNSA. CDR3 length: 16 amino acids. CDR3 protein: CASTTGGANSGNTIYF. The CDR3 DNA sequence: TGTGCCAGCACCACGGGGGGGGCCAACTCTGGAAACACCATATATTTT.

V gene TRBV7-8 combines with J gene TRBJ2-5, with a possible D match to TRBD1 (6 bases). Trimming cost V 3 bases and J 5 bases, with 10 bases left between them. CDR1 and CDR2 (germline): SGHVS, FQNEAQ. There are 13 residues in the CDR3. CDR3 region: CASSFSRGETQYF. As DNA, the CDR3 is TGTGCCAGCAGCTTCTCTAGGGGGGAGACCCAGTACTTC.

The rearrangement links TRBV6-5 to TRBJ1-1; D gene uncertain. Germline CDR1 is MNHEY and CDR2 is SVGAGI. The CDR3 is 15 residues long. Deletions cut 6 bases from V and 0 bases from J, with 14 bases between. The CDR3 bases are TGTGCCAGCAGCAGTTTTGAGGGCCTGAACACTGAAGCTTTCTTT. It is translated as CASSSFEGLNTEAFF.

The chain joins TRBV5-4 to TRBJ1-2, with D maybe TRBD1 (5 bases). Germline CDR1 reads SGHNT; CDR2 reads YYREEE (reference sequence). The CDR3 has 14 amino acids. The V end was cut by 3 bases, the J end by 4 bases, with 13 bases between. The CDR3 reads CASSSYGQGYGYTF. The CDR3, as DNA: TGTGCCAGCAGCTCCTATGGGCAGGGCTATGGCTACACCTTC.

This rearrangement joins TRBV5-8 to TRBJ1-5, with no clear D. The V gene's germline CDR1 is SGHTS and CDR2 YDEGEE. The CDR3 is 16 residues long. Between the trimmed V and J ends, which lost 4 bases and 4 bases, there was a span of 18 bases. In nucleotides, the CDR3 is TGTGCCAGCAGCCAAGACACAGCCCCGAGAAATCAGCCCCAGCATTTT. It is translated as CASSQDTAPRNQPQHF.